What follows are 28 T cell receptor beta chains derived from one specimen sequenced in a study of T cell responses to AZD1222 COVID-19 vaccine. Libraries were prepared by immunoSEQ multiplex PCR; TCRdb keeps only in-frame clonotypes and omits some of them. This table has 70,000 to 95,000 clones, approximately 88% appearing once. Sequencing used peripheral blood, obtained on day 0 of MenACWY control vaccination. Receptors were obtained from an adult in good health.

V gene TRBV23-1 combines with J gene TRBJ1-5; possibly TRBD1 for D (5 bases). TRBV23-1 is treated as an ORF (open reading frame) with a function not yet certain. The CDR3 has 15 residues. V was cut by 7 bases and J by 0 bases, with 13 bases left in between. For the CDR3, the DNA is TGCGCCAGCAAATTCTCAGGGTGTAGCAATCAGCCCCAGCATTTT. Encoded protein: CASKFSGCSNQPQHF.

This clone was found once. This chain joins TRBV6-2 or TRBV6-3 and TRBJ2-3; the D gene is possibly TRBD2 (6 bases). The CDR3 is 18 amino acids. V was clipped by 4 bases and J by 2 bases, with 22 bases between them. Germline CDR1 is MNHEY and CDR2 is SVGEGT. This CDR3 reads CASSSPGLSLFFTDTQYF. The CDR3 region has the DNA TGTGCCAGCAGTTCCCCCGGACTATCCTTATTTTTCACAGATACGCAGTATTTT.

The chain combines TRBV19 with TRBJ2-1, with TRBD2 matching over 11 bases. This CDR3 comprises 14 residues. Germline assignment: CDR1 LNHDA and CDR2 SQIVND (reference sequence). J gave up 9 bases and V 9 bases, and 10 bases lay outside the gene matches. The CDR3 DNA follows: TGTGCCAGCCGAACTAGCGGGAGTAGAGCTGAGCAGTTCTTC. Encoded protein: CASRTSGSRAEQFF. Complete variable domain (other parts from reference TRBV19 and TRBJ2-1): DGGITQSPKYLFRKEGQNVTLSCEQNLNHDAMYWYRQDPGQGLRLIYYSQIVNDFQKGDIAEGYSVSREKKESFPLTVTSAQKNPTAFYLCASRTSGSRAEQFFGPGTRLTVL.

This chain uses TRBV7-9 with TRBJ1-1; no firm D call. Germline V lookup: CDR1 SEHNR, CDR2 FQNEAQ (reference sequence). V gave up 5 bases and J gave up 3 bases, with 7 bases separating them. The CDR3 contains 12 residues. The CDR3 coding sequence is TGTGCCAGCAGCCGGGAGGACACTGAAGCTTTCTTT. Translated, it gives CASSREDTEAFF.

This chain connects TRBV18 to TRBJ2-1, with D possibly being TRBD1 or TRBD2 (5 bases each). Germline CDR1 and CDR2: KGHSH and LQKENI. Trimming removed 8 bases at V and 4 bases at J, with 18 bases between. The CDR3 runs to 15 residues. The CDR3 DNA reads TGTGCCAGCCGGCGACTGGGACGGGATTACAATGAGCAGTTCTTC. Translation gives CASRRLGRDYNEQFF.

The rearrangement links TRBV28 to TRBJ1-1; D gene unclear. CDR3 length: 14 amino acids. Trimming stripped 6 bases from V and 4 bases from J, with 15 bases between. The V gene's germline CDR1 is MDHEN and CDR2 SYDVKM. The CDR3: CASRNGGRGTEAFF. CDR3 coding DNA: TGTGCCAGCAGGAATGGAGGGCGAGGCACTGAAGCTTTCTTT.

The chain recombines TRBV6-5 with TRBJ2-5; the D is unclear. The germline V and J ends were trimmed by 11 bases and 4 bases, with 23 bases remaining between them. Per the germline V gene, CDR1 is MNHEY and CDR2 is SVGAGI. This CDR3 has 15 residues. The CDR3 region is CASHSGRMVSETQYF. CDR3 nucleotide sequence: TGTGCCTCCCACTCCGGCAGGATGGTTTCAGAGACCCAGTACTTC.

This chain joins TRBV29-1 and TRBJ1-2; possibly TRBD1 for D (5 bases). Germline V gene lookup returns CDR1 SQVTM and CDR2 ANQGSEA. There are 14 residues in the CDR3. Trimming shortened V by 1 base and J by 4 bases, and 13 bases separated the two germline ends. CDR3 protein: CSVEAPGRSYGYTF. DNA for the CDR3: TGCAGCGTTGAAGCCCCGGGACGGAGCTATGGCTACACCTTC.

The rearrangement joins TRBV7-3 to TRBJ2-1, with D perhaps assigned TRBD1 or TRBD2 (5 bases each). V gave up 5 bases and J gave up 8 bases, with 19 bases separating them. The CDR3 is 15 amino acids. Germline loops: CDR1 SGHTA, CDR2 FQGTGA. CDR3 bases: TGTGCCAGCAGCCCCCGGGACCCCCCCGACGATGAGCAGTTCTTC. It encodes CASSPRDPPDDEQFF.

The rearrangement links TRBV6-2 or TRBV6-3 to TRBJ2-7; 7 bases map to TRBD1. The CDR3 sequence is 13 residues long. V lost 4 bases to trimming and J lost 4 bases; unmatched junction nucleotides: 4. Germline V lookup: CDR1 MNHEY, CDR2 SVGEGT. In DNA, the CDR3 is TGTGCCAGCAGTTCGGGACAGACTTACGAGCAGTACTTC. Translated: CASSSGQTYEQYF.

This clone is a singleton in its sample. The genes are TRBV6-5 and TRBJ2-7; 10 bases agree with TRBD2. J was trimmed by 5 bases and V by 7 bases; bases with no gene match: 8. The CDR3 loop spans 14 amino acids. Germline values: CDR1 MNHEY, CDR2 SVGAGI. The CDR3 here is CASNALAGVDEQYF. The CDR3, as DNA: TGTGCCAGCAACGCCCTAGCGGGAGTGGACGAGCAGTACTTC.

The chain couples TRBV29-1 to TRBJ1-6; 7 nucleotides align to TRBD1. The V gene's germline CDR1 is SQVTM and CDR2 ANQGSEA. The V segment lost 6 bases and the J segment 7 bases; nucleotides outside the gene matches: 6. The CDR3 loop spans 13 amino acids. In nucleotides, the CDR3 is TGCAGCGTACAGGGGCCCGGCAATTCACCCCTCCACTTT. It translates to CSVQGPGNSPLHF.

The CDR3 nucleotides are TGTGCCACCAGTGATGCACAGGGACACACTGAAGCTTTCTTT. Its protein is CATSDAQGHTEAFF. The rearrangement joins TRBV24-1 to TRBJ1-1, with a possible D match to TRBD1 (6 bases). The CDR3 is made up of 14 amino acids. Trimming shortened V by 3 bases and J by 3 bases, and 10 bases separated the two germline ends. Per the germline V gene, CDR1 is KGHDR and CDR2 is SFDVKD.

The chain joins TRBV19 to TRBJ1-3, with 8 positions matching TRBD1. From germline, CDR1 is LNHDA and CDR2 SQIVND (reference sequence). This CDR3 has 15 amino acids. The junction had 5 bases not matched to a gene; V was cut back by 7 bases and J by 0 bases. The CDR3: CASTGDRGSGNTIYF. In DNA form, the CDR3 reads TGTGCCAGTACCGGTGACAGGGGCTCTGGAAACACCATATATTTT.

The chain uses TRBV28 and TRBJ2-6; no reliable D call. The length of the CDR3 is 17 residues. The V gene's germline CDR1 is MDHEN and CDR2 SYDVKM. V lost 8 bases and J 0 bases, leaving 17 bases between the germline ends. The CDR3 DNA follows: TGTGCCAGCTTCAGTGCAACTTACTTCTCTGGGGCCAACGTCCTGACTTTC. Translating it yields CASFSATYFSGANVLTF.

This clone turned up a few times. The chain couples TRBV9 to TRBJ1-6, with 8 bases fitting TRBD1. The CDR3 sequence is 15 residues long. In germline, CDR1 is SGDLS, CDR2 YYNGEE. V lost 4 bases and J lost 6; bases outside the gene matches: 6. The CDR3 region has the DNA TGTGCCAGCAGCCCCCAGGGGGCGAGTAATTCACCCCTCCACTTT. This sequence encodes CASSPQGASNSPLHF.

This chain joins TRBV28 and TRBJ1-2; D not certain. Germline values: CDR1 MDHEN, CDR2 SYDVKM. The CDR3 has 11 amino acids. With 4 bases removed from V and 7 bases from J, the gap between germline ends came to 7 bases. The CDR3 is CASSSALGYTF. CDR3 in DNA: TGTGCCAGCAGTTCCGCACTTGGCTACACCTTC.

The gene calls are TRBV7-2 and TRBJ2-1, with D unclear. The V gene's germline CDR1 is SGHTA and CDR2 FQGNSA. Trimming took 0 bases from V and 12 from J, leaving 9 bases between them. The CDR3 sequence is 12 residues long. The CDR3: CASSLAGRPQFF. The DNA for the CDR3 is TGTGCCAGCAGCTTAGCGGGAAGGCCGCAGTTCTTC.

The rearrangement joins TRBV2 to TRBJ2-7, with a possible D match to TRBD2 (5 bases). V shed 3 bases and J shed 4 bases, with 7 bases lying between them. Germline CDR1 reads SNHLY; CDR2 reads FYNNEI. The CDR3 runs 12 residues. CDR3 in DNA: TGTGCCAGCAGTGAGTCGGGGTACGAGCAGTACTTC. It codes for CASSESGYEQYF.

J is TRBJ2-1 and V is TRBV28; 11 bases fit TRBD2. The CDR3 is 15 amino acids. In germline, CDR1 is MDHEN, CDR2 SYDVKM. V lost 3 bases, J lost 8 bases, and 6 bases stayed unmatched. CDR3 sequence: CASSFALAGADEQFF. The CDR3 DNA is TGTGCCAGCAGTTTTGCACTAGCGGGAGCCGATGAGCAGTTCTTC.

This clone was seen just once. The CDR3 is CASSWNGIANEKLFF. Written as DNA, the CDR3 is TGCGCCAGCAGCTGGAATGGGATAGCTAATGAAAAACTGTTTTTT. This chain joins TRBV5-1 and TRBJ1-4; D gene ambiguous. Germline CDR1 is SGHRS and CDR2 is YFSETQ. This CDR3 has 15 residues. With 3 bases removed from V and 3 bases from J, the gap between germline ends came to 12 bases.

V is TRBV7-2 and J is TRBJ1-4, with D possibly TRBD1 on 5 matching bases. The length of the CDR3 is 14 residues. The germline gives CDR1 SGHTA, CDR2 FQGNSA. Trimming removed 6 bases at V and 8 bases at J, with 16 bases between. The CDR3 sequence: CASSFWTSEEKLFF. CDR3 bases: TGTGCCAGCAGTTTCTGGACATCCGAGGAAAAACTGTTTTTT.

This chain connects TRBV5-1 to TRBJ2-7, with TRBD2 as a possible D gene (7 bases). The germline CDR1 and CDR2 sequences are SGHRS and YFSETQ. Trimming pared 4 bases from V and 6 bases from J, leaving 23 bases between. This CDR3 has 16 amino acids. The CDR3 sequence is CASSPGRGGGPREQYF. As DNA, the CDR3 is TGCGCCAGCAGCCCCGGGCGAGGGGGAGGGCCCCGCGAGCAGTACTTC.

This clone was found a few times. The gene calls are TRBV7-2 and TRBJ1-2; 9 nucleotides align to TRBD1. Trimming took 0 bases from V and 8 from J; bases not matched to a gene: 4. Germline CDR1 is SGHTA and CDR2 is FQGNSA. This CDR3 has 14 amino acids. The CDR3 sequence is CASSLAGDREGYTF. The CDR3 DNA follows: TGTGCCAGCAGCTTAGCGGGGGACAGGGAAGGCTACACCTTC. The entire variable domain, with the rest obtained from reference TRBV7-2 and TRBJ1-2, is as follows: GAGVSQSPSNKVTEKGKDVELRCDPISGHTALYWYRQSLGQGLEFLIYFQGNSAPDKSGLPSDRFSAERTGGSVSTLTIQRTQQEDSAVYLCASSLAGDREGYTFGSGTRLTVV.

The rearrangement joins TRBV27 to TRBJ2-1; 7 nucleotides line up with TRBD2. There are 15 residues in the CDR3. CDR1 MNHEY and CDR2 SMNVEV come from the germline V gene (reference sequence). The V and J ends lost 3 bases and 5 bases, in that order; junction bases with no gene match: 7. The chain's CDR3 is CASSFSLAENNEQFF. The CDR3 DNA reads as TGTGCCAGCAGTTTCAGCCTAGCGGAGAACAATGAGCAGTTCTTC.

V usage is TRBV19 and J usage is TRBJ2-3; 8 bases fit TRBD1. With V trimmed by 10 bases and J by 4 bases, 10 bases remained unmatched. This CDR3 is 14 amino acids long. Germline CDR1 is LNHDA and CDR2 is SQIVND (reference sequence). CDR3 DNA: TGTGCCACTCACCACAGGGGGACGGCAGATACGCAGTATTTT. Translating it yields CATHHRGTADTQYF.

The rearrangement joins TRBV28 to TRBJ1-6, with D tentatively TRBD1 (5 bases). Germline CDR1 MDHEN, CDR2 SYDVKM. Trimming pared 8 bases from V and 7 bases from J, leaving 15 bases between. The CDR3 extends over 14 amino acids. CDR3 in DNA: TGTGCCAGCCGAAAGGACACCCAAAATTCACCCCTCCACTTT. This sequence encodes CASRKDTQNSPLHF. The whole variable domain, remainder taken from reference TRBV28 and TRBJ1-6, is DVKVTQSSRYLVKRTGEKVFLECVQDMDHENMFWYRQDPGLGLRLIYFSYDVKMKEKGDIPEGYSVSREKKERFSLILESASTNQTSMYLCASRKDTQNSPLHFGNGTRLTVT.

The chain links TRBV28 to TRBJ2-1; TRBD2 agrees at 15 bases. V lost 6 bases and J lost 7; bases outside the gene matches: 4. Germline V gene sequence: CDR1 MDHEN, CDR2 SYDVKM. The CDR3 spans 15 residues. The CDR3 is CASSRGTSGRNEQFF. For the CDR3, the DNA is TGTGCCAGCAGCCGCGGGACTAGCGGGAGGAATGAGCAGTTCTTC. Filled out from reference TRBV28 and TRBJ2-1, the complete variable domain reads DVKVTQSSRYLVKRTGEKVFLECVQDMDHENMFWYRQDPGLGLRLIYFSYDVKMKEKGDIPEGYSVSREKKERFSLILESASTNQTSMYLCASSRGTSGRNEQFFGPGTRLTVL.